This T cell receptor beta chain appears in the sequencing data of a study of T cell responses to AZD1222 COVID-19 vaccine. Findings of the study overall: In the spike-specific TCR repertoire, nearly half reportedly target unmutated variant regions. Among the donors, most were white British and more were female, and clonal diversity was possibly underestimated. Without day 14 samples, only post-peak T cell repertoires were studied.

This clone was observed a single time. As yet, its antigen is unknown. Trimming cost V 4 bases and J 8 bases; bases outside gene matches: 5. The CDR3 spans 13 residues. CDR1 SQVTM and CDR2 ANQGSEA come from the germline V gene. Second-dose intervals of approximately 4 or approximately 12 weeks were pooled. Method: immunoSEQ multiplex PCR; TCRdb's copy keeps in-frame clones and lacks some. The sample includes approximately 89,000 clones, 70% to 90% of them seen just once. This TCR came from an adult who received the AZD1222 COVID-19 vaccine. The chain couples TRBV29-1 to TRBJ1-4, with TRBD1 matching 9 bases. The sequencing used peripheral blood, collected 28 days after the second AZD1222 dose. Here the CDR3 reads CSVVQGAPEKLFF. In DNA, the CDR3 is TGCAGCGTTGTACAGGGGGCGCCGGAAAAACTGTTTTTT.